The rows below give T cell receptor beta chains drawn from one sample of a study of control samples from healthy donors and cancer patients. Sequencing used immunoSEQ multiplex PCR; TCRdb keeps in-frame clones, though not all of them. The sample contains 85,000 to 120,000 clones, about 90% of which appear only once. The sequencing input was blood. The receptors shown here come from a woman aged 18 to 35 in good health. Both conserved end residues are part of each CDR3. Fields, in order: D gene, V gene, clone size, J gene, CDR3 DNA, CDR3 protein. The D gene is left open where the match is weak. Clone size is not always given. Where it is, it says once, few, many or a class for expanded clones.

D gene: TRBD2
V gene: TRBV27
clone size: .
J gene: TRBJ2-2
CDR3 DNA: TGTGCCAGCAGACCTAGCGGGTTTAACACCGGGGAGCTGTTTTTT
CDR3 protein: CASRPSGFNTGELFF

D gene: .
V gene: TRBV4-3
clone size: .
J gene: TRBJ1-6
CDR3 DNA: TGCGCCAGCAGCCAAGATTTGGGGAGGCCACCCCTCCACTTT
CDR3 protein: CASSQDLGRPPLHF

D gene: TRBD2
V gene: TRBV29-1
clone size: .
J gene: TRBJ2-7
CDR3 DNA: TGCAGCGTTGAGACTAGCGGGGGGGCCGCCGAGCAGTACTTC
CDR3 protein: CSVETSGGAAEQYF

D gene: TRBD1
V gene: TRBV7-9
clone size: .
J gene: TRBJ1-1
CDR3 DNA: TGTGCCAGCAGCTCGATAGGGACAGGGCGCCCTGAAGCTTTCTTT
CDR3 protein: CASSSIGTGRPEAFF

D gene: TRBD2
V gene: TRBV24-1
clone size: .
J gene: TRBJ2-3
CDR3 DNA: TGTGCCACCAGTGATTGGACTAGCGGGAGAGATACGCAGTATTTT
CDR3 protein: CATSDWTSGRDTQYF

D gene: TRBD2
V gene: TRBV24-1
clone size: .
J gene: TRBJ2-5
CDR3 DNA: TGTGCCACCAGTGATCCTTCTAGCGGGAGTGAGACCCAGTACTTC
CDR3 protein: CATSDPSSGSETQYF

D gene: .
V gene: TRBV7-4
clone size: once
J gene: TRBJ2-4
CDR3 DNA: TGTGCCAGCAGCCCCCCTGCGAGCTCCGAATCCATAAACATTCAGTACTTC
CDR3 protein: CASSPPASSESINIQYF

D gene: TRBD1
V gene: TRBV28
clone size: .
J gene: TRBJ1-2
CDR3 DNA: TGTGCCAGCAGTGGCGCAGGGGGCTCATATGGCTACACCTTC
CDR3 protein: CASSGAGGSYGYTF

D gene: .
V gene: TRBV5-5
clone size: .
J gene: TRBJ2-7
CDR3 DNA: TGTGCCAGCAGCTTACAGGGACTCTACGAGCAGTACTTC
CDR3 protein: CASSLQGLYEQYF

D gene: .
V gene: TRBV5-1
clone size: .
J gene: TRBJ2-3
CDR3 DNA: TGCGCCAGCAGCTTGGGGGACCACACAGATACGCAGTATTTT
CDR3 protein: CASSLGDHTDTQYF

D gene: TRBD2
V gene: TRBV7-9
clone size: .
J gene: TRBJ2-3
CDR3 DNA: TGTGCCAGCAGCTTATTTGCGGGGGGCACAGATACGCAGTATTTT
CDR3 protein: CASSLFAGGTDTQYF

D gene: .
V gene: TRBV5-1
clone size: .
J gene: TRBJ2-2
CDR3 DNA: TGCGCCAGCAGCTTTAAGGACACCGGGGAGCTGTTTTTT
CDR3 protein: CASSFKDTGELFF

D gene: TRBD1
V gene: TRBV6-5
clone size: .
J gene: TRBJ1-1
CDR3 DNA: TGTGCCAGCAGTTACTACAGGGGACCAATGAACACTGAAGCTTTCTTT
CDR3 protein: CASSYYRGPMNTEAFF

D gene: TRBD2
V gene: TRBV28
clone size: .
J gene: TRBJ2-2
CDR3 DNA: TGTGCCAGCAGGACCATCCAGCGGGGAGAACGCGGGGAGCTGTTTTTT
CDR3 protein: CASRTIQRGERGELFF

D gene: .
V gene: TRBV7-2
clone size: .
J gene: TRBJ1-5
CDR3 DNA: TGTGCCAGCAGCACCCCAGGGGTTGTTCAGCCCCAGCATTTT
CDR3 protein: CASSTPGVVQPQHF

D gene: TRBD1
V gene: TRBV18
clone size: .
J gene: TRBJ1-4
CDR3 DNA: TGTGCCAGCTCACGACAGGGGGCTCTTAATGAAAAACTGTTTTTT
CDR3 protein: CASSRQGALNEKLFF

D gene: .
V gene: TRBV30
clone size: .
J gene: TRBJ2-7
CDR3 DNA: TGTGCCTGGAGTTCCGGGGTAGTTGACGAGCAGTACTTC
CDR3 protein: CAWSSGVVDEQYF

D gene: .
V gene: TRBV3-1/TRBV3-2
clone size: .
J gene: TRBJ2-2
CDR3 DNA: TGTGCCAGCAGCCAAACTACAAGAACCGGGGAGCTGTTTTTT
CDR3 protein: CASSQTTRTGELFF

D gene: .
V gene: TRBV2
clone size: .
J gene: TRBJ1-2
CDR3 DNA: TGTGCCAGCGCACAGACCCAACTTGGCTACACCTTC
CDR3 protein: CASAQTQLGYTF

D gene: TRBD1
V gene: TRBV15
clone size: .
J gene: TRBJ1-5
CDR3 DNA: TGTGCCACCAGTTGGACAGGGCGTCAGCCCCAGCATTTT
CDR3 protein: CATSWTGRQPQHF

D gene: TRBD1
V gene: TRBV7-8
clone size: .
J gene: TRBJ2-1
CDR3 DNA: TGTGCCAGCAGCTTAAACAGGGGGTGGGATGAGCAGTTCTTC
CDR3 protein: CASSLNRGWDEQFF

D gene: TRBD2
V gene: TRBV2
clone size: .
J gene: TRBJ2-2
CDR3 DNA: TGTGCCAGCAGCCGGGCGGCTAGCGGGAATGACGCCGGGGAGCTGTTTTTT
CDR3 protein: CASSRAASGNDAGELFF

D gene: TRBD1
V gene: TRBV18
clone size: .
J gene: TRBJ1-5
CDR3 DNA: TGTGCCAGCTCACCCGATCGGACAGGGGTTAGTCAGCCCCAGCATTTT
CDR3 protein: CASSPDRTGVSQPQHF